One sample yielded the 19 T cell receptor beta chains listed below, sequenced in a study of T cell repertoires in cytomegalovirus infection (dated by TCRdb to about 2019). No antigen is known for these receptors. The sample's treatment or condition label is to be understood as: in vitro stimulation with specific CMV peptide epitopes to enrich CMV-specific T cells. The sequencer listed for this sample is Illumina HiSeq 1500. Through fastp at Q25 and MiXCR, TCRdb rebuilt clones from the public reads, retaining in-frame beta chains. Every entry covers one CDR3 protein and lists the most common genes and DNA from its rows. Counted in this sample were roughly 350,000 distinct CDR3 sequences; about 35% of them appeared once. The top ten clonotypes cover about 14% of the sample. Source: cultured PBMCs, taken from culture after CMV antigen stimulation. Receptors originate from a human donor in good health (CMV status not recorded). Some clones in this sample may be carry-over from other donors' samples.

This clonotype was observed at least ten times. The chain uses TRBV7-2 and TRBJ2-3; 8 nucleotides line up with TRBD1. Unmatched junction bases numbered 8, after V lost 1 base and J lost 5 bases. CDR3 size: 16 residues. Looked up from germline, CDR1 is SGHTA and CDR2 is FQGNSA. CDR3 nucleotide sequence: TGTGCCAGCAGCTTAGACGGGCAGGGGGCCTTAGATACGCAGTATTTT. It yields the protein CASSLDGQGALDTQYF.

CDR3 protein: CASSNNLMTGQRETQYF. As DNA, the CDR3 is TGTGCCAGCAGCAACAACCTTATGACAGGACAGCGGGAGACCCAGTACTTC. The chain links TRBV12-3 or TRBV12-4 to TRBJ2-5, with a possible D match to TRBD1 (6 bases). This CDR3 is 17 amino acids long. Trimming pared 6 bases from V and 5 bases from J, leaving 25 bases between.

This clonotype has a count of ten or more. The chain's CDR3 is CASSPVRGVVYGYTF. DNA for the CDR3: TGTGCCAGCAGCCCCGTACGGGGGGTCGTCTATGGCTACACCTTC. This chain uses TRBV7-2 with TRBJ1-2; D is perhaps TRBD1 (5 bases). The CDR3 totals 15 residues. The V gene lost 5 bases and the J gene lost 4 bases, with 17 bases spanning the gap. Germline V gene lookup returns CDR1 SGHTA and CDR2 FQGNSA. Combining the CDR3 with reference TRBV7-2 and TRBJ1-2 gives the whole variable domain GAGVSQSPSNKVTEKGKDVELRCDPISGHTALYWYRQSLGQGLEFLIYFQGNSAPDKSGLPSDRFSAERTGGSVSTLTIQRTQQEDSAVYLCASSPVRGVVYGYTFGSGTRLTVV.

The rearrangement joins TRBV7-8 to TRBJ1-4; 8 bases are shared with TRBD1. Germline V gives CDR1 SGHVS, CDR2 FQNEAQ. The CDR3 covers 16 residues. The junction had 10 bases not matched to a gene; V was cut back by 2 bases and J by 8 bases. CDR3: CASSLRPQGAGEKLFF. The CDR3 nucleotides are TGTGCCAGCAGCTTAAGGCCTCAGGGGGCTGGGGAAAAACTGTTTTTT.

This clonotype was counted between two and nine times. This chain uses TRBV7-6 with TRBJ1-1; no firm D call. The CDR3 runs 15 residues. Looked up from germline, CDR1 is SGHVS and CDR2 is FNYEAQ. V was pared by 3 bases and J by 0 bases, with 11 bases between. CDR3 DNA: TGTGCCAGCAGCTTTGGAGCCACCATGAACACTGAAGCTTTCTTT. This encodes CASSFGATMNTEAFF.

There are a few counts of this clonotype. V gene TRBV20-1 combines with J gene TRBJ2-1; 9 bases are shared with TRBD1. The CDR3 extends over 14 amino acids. The germline CDR1 and CDR2 sequences are DFQATT and SNEGSKA (reference sequence). The V and J ends lost 4 bases and 4 bases, in that order; junction bases with no gene match: 5. The CDR3 nucleotides are TGCAGTGCTATACCGGGACAGGGTTACAATGAGCAGTTCTTC. This gives the protein CSAIPGQGYNEQFF.

This clonotype appeared a few times. This rearrangement joins TRBV7-2 to TRBJ1-2; the D gene is possibly TRBD1 (5 bases). The CDR3 totals 14 residues. Per germline, CDR1 SGHTA and CDR2 FQGNSA. Trimming shortened V by 5 bases and J by 5 bases, and 15 bases separated the two germline ends. Written as DNA, the CDR3 is TGTGCCAGCAGCCGGAGACAGATCCTATATGGCTACACCTTC. Translating it yields CASSRRQILYGYTF.

The chain employs TRBV7-2 and TRBJ2-2; 12 positions agree with TRBD2. Unmatched junction bases numbered 8, after V lost 1 base and J lost 5 bases. This CDR3 spans 18 amino acids. Germline V lookup: CDR1 SGHTA, CDR2 FQGNSA. CDR3 in DNA: TGTGCCAGCAGCTTAGTGGCGACTAGCGGGAGTTATACCGGGGAGCTGTTTTTT. Residues: CASSLVATSGSYTGELFF. Looking up the rest from reference TRBV7-2 and TRBJ2-2 gives the full variable domain: GAGVSQSPSNKVTEKGKDVELRCDPISGHTALYWYRQSLGQGLEFLIYFQGNSAPDKSGLPSDRFSAERTGGSVSTLTIQRTQQEDSAVYLCASSLVATSGSYTGELFFGEGSRLTVL.

This clonotype has just a few counts. In DNA, the CDR3 is TGTGCCAGCAGTGAGTCTCAGGGAGTACAAGCTTTCTTT. Its protein is CASSESQGVQAFF. This sequence joins TRBV6-1 and TRBJ1-1; a weak D match, TRBD1 (5 bases). Germline CDR1 MNHNS, CDR2 SASEGT. The CDR3 is 13 residues long. Trimming removed 3 bases from V and 9 bases from J, with 14 bases in between.

The J gene is TRBJ1-5, the V gene TRBV6-2 or TRBV6-3; no definite D call. V shed 6 bases and J shed 0 bases, with 18 bases lying between them. The CDR3 runs 17 residues. The germline V gene encodes CDR1 MNHEY and CDR2 SVGEGT. DNA for the CDR3: TGTGCCAGCAGCCACAAGTGGGGTCACAATAGCAATCAGCCCCAGCATTTT. It specifies CASSHKWGHNSNQPQHF.

This clonotype was detected many times. The rearrangement links TRBV7-2 to TRBJ2-3; 8 bases match TRBD2. The V and J ends lost 1 base and 2 bases, in that order; junction bases with no gene match: 5. Per germline, CDR1 SGHTA and CDR2 FQGNSA. This CDR3 is built from 16 residues. The CDR3 region is CASSLDQREFTDTQYF. As DNA, the CDR3 is TGTGCCAGCAGCTTAGATCAGCGGGAGTTCACAGATACGCAGTATTTT.

This clonotype has a handful of counts. This sequence joins TRBV14 and TRBJ2-1, with D hard to call. The length of the CDR3 is 16 residues. Trimming left V 0 bases short and J 8 bases short, with 17 bases between. CDR1 is SGHDN and CDR2 is FVKESK in the germline V gene. The CDR3 DNA reads as TGTGCCAGCAGCCAAGAGACAACGGTCTATATCGATGAGCAGTTCTTC. Protein: CASSQETTVYIDEQFF.

In this sample, this clonotype turned up a few times. V and J are TRBV10-1 and TRBJ2-1; 7 bases line up with TRBD2. Per germline, CDR1 WNHNN and CDR2 SYGVQD (reference sequence). The V gene end was trimmed by 6 bases and the J gene end by 8 bases; junction bases not matched to a gene: 10. This CDR3 contains 14 residues. Here the CDR3 DNA reads TGCGCCAGCAGCCGGACTAGAGGTCCCCATGAGCAGTTCTTC. Its translation: CASSRTRGPHEQFF.

The chain combines TRBV7-1 with TRBJ2-3, with TRBD1 matching over 8 bases. TRBV7-1 has ORF status, its function being uncertain. Germline trimming cut 6 bases from V and 3 bases from J; bases unmatched to any gene: 17. The CDR3 has 18 amino acids. The CDR3 DNA sequence: TGTGCCAGCAGGGCCGGAGCAGGGGGCTTTCGTGGGACAGATACGCAGTATTTT. It translates to CASRAGAGGFRGTDTQYF.

CDR3 sequence: CASMFLGTNTGELFF. Written as DNA, the CDR3 is TGTGCCAGCATGTTCTTAGGGACTAACACCGGGGAGCTGTTTTTT. The chain employs TRBV6-8 and TRBJ2-2, with D maybe TRBD2 (6 bases). Trimming stripped 7 bases from V and 2 bases from J, with 14 bases between. The germline V gene has CDR1 MNHGY and CDR2 SAAAGT. The CDR3 length is 15 residues.

This clonotype was counted only a few times. This sequence joins TRBV27 and TRBJ2-1; TRBD1 aligns across 9 bases. Germline CDR1 reads MNHEY; CDR2 reads SMNVEV (reference sequence). CDR3 size: 15 residues. Unmatched junction bases numbered 12, after V lost 6 bases and J lost 9 bases. Here the CDR3 reads CASRQGQGKGVEQFF. The CDR3 DNA is TGTGCCAGCAGGCAGGGACAGGGTAAAGGCGTTGAGCAGTTCTTC.

V usage is TRBV6-1 and J usage is TRBJ1-1; maybe TRBD1 (5 bases). CDR1 MNHNS and CDR2 SASEGT come from the germline V gene. The V end was cut by 5 bases, the J end by 1 base, with 17 bases between. The CDR3 length is 16 residues. The CDR3 bases are TGTGCCAGCAGTTACGGGAGGGGATCGGCGAACACTGAAGCTTTCTTT. This codes for CASSYGRGSANTEAFF.

The V call is TRBV6-2 or TRBV6-3, the J call TRBJ2-1, with TRBD2 matching 11 bases. The CDR3 covers 17 residues. Trimming removed 2 bases from V and 6 bases from J; junction bases left unmatched: 9. The germline V gene has CDR1 MNHEY and CDR2 SVGEGT. CDR3 protein: CASSYPTLAGGGNEQFF. The CDR3 bases are TGTGCCAGCAGTTACCCGACCCTAGCGGGAGGAGGCAATGAGCAGTTCTTC.

Many counts were recorded for this clonotype. This chain uses TRBV7-2 with TRBJ2-1, with 12 nucleotides matching TRBD2. There are 19 residues in the CDR3. The germline CDR1 and CDR2 sequences are SGHTA and FQGNSA. With 1 base clipped from V and 7 bases from J, the junction kept 14 bases outside the gene matches. The CDR3 bases are TGTGCCAGCAGCTTAGTTTCGCAGACGACTAGCGGGAGTTCGAATGAGCAGTTCTTC. Translated, it gives CASSLVSQTTSGSSNEQFF.